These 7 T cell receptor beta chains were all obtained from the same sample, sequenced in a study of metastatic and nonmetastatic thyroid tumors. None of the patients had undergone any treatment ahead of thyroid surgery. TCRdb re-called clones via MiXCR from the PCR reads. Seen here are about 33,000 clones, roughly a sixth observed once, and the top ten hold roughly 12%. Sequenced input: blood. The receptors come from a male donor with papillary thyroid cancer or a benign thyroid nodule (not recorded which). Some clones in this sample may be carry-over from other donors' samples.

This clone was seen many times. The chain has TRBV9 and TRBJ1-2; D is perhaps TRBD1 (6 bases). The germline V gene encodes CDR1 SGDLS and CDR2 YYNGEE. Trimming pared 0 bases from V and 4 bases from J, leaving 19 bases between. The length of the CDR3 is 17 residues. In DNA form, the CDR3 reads TGTGCCAGCAGCGTAGGAGGGGGTCCCATCCCCCGCTATGGCTACACCTTC. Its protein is CASSVGGGPIPRYGYTF.

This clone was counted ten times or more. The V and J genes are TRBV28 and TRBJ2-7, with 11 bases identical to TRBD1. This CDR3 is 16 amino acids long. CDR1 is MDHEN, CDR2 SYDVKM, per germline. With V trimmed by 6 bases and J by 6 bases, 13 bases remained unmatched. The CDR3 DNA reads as TGTGCCAGCAGGTCATACTTCGGGACAGGGGGTGTCGAGCAGTACTTC. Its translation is CASRSYFGTGGVEQYF.

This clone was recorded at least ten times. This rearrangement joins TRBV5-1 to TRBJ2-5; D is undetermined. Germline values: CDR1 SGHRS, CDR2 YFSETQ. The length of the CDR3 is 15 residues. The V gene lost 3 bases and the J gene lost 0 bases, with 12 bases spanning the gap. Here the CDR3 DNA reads TGCGCCAGCAGCTGGTCCCCAGATAACCAAGAGACCCAGTACTTC. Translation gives CASSWSPDNQETQYF.

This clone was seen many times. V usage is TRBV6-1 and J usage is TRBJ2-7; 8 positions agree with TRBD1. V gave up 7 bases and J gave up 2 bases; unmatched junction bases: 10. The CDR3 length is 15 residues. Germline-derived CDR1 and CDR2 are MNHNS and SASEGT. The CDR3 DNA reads TGTGCCAGCACCGACAGGGGCTTTACTACCTACGAGCAGTACTTC. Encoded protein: CASTDRGFTTYEQYF.

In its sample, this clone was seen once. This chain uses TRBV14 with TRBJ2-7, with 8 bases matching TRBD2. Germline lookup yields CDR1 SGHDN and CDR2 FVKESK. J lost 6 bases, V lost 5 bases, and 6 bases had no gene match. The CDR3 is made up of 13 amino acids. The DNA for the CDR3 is TGTGCCAGCAGCTCCCGGGGGGGCGGCGAGCAGTACTTC. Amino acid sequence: CASSSRGGGEQYF.

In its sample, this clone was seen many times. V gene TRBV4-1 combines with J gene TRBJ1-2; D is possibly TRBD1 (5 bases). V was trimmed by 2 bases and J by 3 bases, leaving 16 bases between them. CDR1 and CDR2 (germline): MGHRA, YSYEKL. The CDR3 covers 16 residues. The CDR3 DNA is TGCGCCAGCAGCCAACTATACGTAGGGACGGACTATGGCTACACCTTC. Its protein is CASSQLYVGTDYGYTF.

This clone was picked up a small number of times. The CDR3 DNA reads as TGTGCCAGCAGTTCGGACAGATACACTGAAGCTTTCTTT. Protein sequence: CASSSDRYTEAFF. The rearrangement uses TRBV6-5 and TRBJ1-1; tentatively, D is TRBD1 (6 bases). In germline, CDR1 is MNHEY, CDR2 SVGAGI. V lost 4 bases and J 3 bases, leaving 9 bases between the germline ends. This CDR3 is built from 13 residues.